The rows below give T cell receptor beta chains drawn from one sample of a study of shared clonotypes between healthy human individuals. Repertoires were generated with immunoSEQ multiplex PCR, while TCRdb's copy carries only in-frame clones and drops some. The sample contains millions of clones, 85% to 95% of which appear only once. Material for sequencing was naive CD4+ T cells sorted from blood. Every receptor here comes from a man between 18 and 29 years old in good health. Each CDR3 is given with its conserved first and last residue. Fields, in order: clone size, D gene, V gene, J gene, CDR3 protein, CDR3 DNA. A D gene is named only where the DNA matches it firmly. The listing skips clone size in some rows; elsewhere it reads once, few, many or a size class.

.	TRBD1	TRBV2	TRBJ1-6	CASSETRTGSKTLHF	TGTGCCAGCAGTGAAACCCGGACAGGGAGCAAAACCCTCCACTTT
once	.	TRBV29-1	TRBJ2-5	CSVDSGGISETQYF	TGCAGCGTTGACTCAGGGGGGATTTCTGAGACCCAGTACTTC
.	TRBD1	TRBV7-9	TRBJ1-2	CASSSQGSGGYTF	TGTGCCAGCAGCTCACAGGGGTCGGGTGGCTACACCTTC
.	.	TRBV7-9	TRBJ2-5	CASTLPSSVGQETQYF	TGTGCCAGCACCCTACCATCTAGCGTCGGGCAAGAGACCCAGTACTTC
.	.	TRBV18	TRBJ1-3	CASSPPSRKGGNTIYF	TGTGCCAGCTCACCACCTTCCCGAAAAGGAGGAAACACCATATATTTT
.	.	TRBV27	TRBJ1-2	CASSSFRTSHYGYTF	TGTGCCAGCAGTTCGTTTAGAACCAGCCACTATGGCTACACCTTC
once	TRBD1	TRBV19	TRBJ1-2	CASSPGGYGYTF	TGTGCCAGTAGCCCAGGGGGCTATGGCTACACCTTC
.	.	TRBV5-1	TRBJ1-5	CASSLGAGAGQPQHF	TGCGCCAGCAGCTTGGGCGCGGGGGCAGGACAGCCCCAGCATTTT
once	.	TRBV9	TRBJ2-5	CASSPDPGQGQETQYF	TGTGCCAGCAGCCCCGATCCGGGACAAGGACAAGAGACCCAGTACTTC
.	.	TRBV28	TRBJ1-2	CASSPLRQANYGYTF	TGTGCCAGCAGTCCCCTCCGGCAGGCAAACTATGGCTACACCTTC
.	TRBD1	TRBV9	TRBJ2-7	CASSGTDRATYEQYF	TGTGCCAGCAGCGGAACGGACAGGGCTACCTACGAGCAGTACTTC
.	.	TRBV2	TRBJ1-4	CASSHDSPNEKLFF	TGTGCCAGCAGCCACGACAGTCCTAATGAAAAACTGTTTTTT
.	.	TRBV6-5	TRBJ1-1	CASSYSGRGTEAFF	TGTGCCAGCAGTTACAGTGGGCGCGGCACTGAAGCTTTCTTT
.	TRBD2	TRBV5-4	TRBJ2-3	CASSLWSGGFTDTQYF	TGTGCCAGCAGCTTGTGGTCGGGGGGTTTCACAGATACGCAGTATTTT
.	TRBD1	TRBV6-1	TRBJ2-3	CASSKDRGPTQYF	TGTGCCAGCAGTAAAGACAGGGGACCGACGCAGTATTTT
.	.	TRBV27	TRBJ1-5	CASSPRGPNSNQPQHF	TGTGCCAGCAGTCCCCGGGGGCCTAATAGCAATCAGCCCCAGCATTTT
.	.	TRBV19	TRBJ1-5	CASQRIAVNQPQHF	TGTGCCAGTCAGCGAATAGCAGTTAATCAGCCCCAGCATTTT
.	TRBD1	TRBV6-5	TRBJ2-7	CASSYGGQGIDEQYF	TGTGCCAGCAGTTACGGGGGACAGGGCATCGACGAGCAGTACTTC
.	.	TRBV5-1	TRBJ2-7	CASSFTGSSYEQYF	TGCGCCAGCAGCTTCACAGGGAGCTCCTACGAGCAGTACTTC
.	.	TRBV15	TRBJ2-7	CATSRSPGQTGYEQYF	TGTGCCACCAGCAGATCCCCCGGACAGACAGGCTACGAGCAGTACTTC
.	.	TRBV10-3	TRBJ2-5	CAITKGLGQETQYF	TGTGCCATCACCAAGGGGCTGGGGCAAGAGACCCAGTACTTC
.	.	TRBV18	TRBJ1-6	CASSPYRDGNSPLHF	TGTGCCAGCTCACCCTACAGGGACGGTAATTCACCCCTCCACTTT
.	.	TRBV6-1	TRBJ2-3	CASKGGGTSTDTQYF	TGTGCCAGCAAAGGGGGAGGGACTAGCACAGATACGCAGTATTTT